The 8 T cell receptor beta chains below come from one sample, sequenced in a study of CD8+ T cells in alopecia areata (dated by TCRdb to about 2018). Interpreted using the paper, the time point label stands for: around 24 weeks on oral tofacitinib. The label giving this sample's treatment or condition can be read as: oral pan-JAK inhibitor, 5-10 mg twice daily. The method was the immunoSEQ multiplex PCR assay. RNA was extracted from all samples and reverse transcribed into cDNA, which served as template for TCR sequencing. TCRdb mirrors the immuneACCESS table, restricted to in-frame sequences. Some clones are absent from its copies; in checked studies, under half trace to an unresolved V gene, and the reason for the others is unknown. Counted in this sample were 80,000 to 95,000 clones; 44% of them appeared once. The ten largest clones capture 18% of the sample. Sequences were derived from CD8+ T cells sorted from blood, sampled at week 24, from a patient treated with tofacitinib. The source is a human donor with alopecia areata.

This chain uses TRBV7-9 with TRBJ2-3; D is tentatively TRBD1 or TRBD2 (5 bases each). Trimming took off 0 bases at V and 5 bases at J, with 18 bases between the two ends. Germline loops: CDR1 SEHNR, CDR2 FQNEAQ (reference sequence). The CDR3 extends over 17 amino acids. The CDR3 nucleotides are TGTGCCAGCAGCTTAGCGCAATCGGCAGTTGGGGGAGATACGCAGTATTTT. The encoded protein is CASSLAQSAVGGDTQYF.

This sequence joins TRBV5-1 and TRBJ1-2, with 9 bases matching TRBD1. This CDR3 has 15 residues. Germline V gives CDR1 SGHRS, CDR2 YFSETQ. The ends lost 5 bases at V and 3 bases at J; junction bases unmatched: 8. CDR3 residues: CASRKPGQGYYGYTF. The DNA of the CDR3 is TGCGCCAGCAGAAAGCCGGGACAGGGATACTATGGCTACACCTTC.

This clone was counted only a few times. The chain uses TRBV11-2 and TRBJ1-5; D uncertain. The CDR3 extends over 14 amino acids. The germline V gene encodes CDR1 SGHAT and CDR2 FQNNGV. Trimming took off 1 base at V and 3 bases at J, with 7 bases between the two ends. CDR3 sequence (DNA): TGTGCCAGCAGCTTAGCAGGATTCAATCAGCCCCAGCATTTT. This translates into CASSLAGFNQPQHF.

The gene calls are TRBV6-6 and TRBJ2-1, with D uncertain. Germline V gene lookup returns CDR1 MNHNY and CDR2 SVGAGI (reference sequence). V was cut by 5 bases and J by 9 bases, with 8 bases left in between. This CDR3 has 11 amino acids. The CDR3 region is CASSPPGEQFF. For the CDR3, the DNA is TGTGCCAGCAGTCCACCGGGTGAGCAGTTCTTC.

This clone was recorded a few times. This chain uses TRBV7-9 with TRBJ1-4, with 7 bases aligning to TRBD1. CDR1 and CDR2 (germline): SEHNR, FQNEAQ (reference sequence). The V gene end was trimmed by 4 bases and the J gene end by 7 bases; junction bases not matched to a gene: 3. The CDR3 runs 13 residues. CDR3 nucleotide sequence: TGTGCCAGCAGCTGGACAGGTGGTGAAAAACTGTTTTTT. Translation: CASSWTGGEKLFF.

The rearrangement uses TRBV19 and TRBJ2-3; 8 bases fit TRBD2. CDR1 is LNHDA and CDR2 is SQIVND in the germline V gene (reference sequence). This CDR3 comprises 16 residues. V shed 5 bases, J shed 5 bases, and the junction held 12 bases outside the gene matches. The CDR3: CASSFAGGAGEDTQYF. The DNA for the CDR3 is TGTGCCAGTAGTTTTGCGGGAGGTGCGGGAGAAGATACGCAGTATTTT.

The chain recombines TRBV7-6 with TRBJ2-2; the match to TRBD2 covers 14 bases. Germline CDR1 and CDR2: SGHVS and FNYEAQ. Germline trimming cut 5 bases from V and 5 bases from J; bases unmatched to any gene: 1. The CDR3 contains 15 residues. This chain's CDR3 is CASSRTSGRTGELFF. The CDR3 coding sequence is TGTGCCAGCAGCCGGACTAGCGGGAGGACCGGGGAGCTGTTTTTT.

The chain recombines TRBV29-1 with TRBJ2-7, with D unresolved. The CDR3 has 13 amino acids. Trimming took 0 bases from V and 0 from J, leaving 6 bases between them. CDR1 is SQVTM, CDR2 ANQGSEA, per germline. CDR3 residues: CSVEEGSSYEQYF. The CDR3 DNA sequence: TGCAGCGTTGAAGAGGGAAGCTCCTACGAGCAGTACTTC.